This is a list of T cell receptor beta chains from one sample in a study of cytomegalovirus exposure and HLA in healthy donors. TCRdb keeps only in-frame clones here, not all; method: immunoSEQ multiplex PCR. Among about 190,000 clones listed, 65% to 75% were seen once. Sequenced input: PBMCs. These receptors were taken from a man between 25 and 39 years old in good health and CMV-seropositive. Both conserved end residues are part of each CDR3. Fields, in order: D gene, V gene, J gene, clone size, CDR3 DNA, CDR3 protein. A D gene is named only where the DNA matches it firmly. Some rows have no size entry. The others give once, few or many, or a class for an expanded clone.

D gene: TRBD1; V gene: TRBV6-1; J gene: TRBJ2-5; clone size: NA; CDR3 DNA: TGTGCCAGCAGTCGGGACAGCCAAGAGACCCAGTACTTC; CDR3 protein: CASSRDSQETQYF
D gene: NA; V gene: TRBV30; J gene: TRBJ1-4; clone size: NA; CDR3 DNA: TGTGCCTGGAGAAGGCAGGGTTCCGAAAAACTGTTTTTT; CDR3 protein: CAWRRQGSEKLFF
D gene: TRBD1; V gene: TRBV19; J gene: TRBJ1-1; clone size: NA; CDR3 DNA: TGTGCCAGTAGGTCCGGGACAGGGACTTGGGAGAACACTGAAGCTTTCTTT; CDR3 protein: CASRSGTGTWENTEAFF
D gene: TRBD2; V gene: TRBV4-2; J gene: TRBJ2-5; clone size: few; CDR3 DNA: TGTGCCAGCAGCCAAGATGGGGGACTAGCGGGTACACAAGAGACCCAGTACTTC; CDR3 protein: CASSQDGGLAGTQETQYF
D gene: NA; V gene: TRBV9; J gene: TRBJ1-2; clone size: NA; CDR3 DNA: TGTGCCAGCAGCGTAGGGTCAGTAGGCTACACCTTC; CDR3 protein: CASSVGSVGYTF
D gene: TRBD1; V gene: TRBV7-2; J gene: TRBJ2-7; clone size: NA; CDR3 DNA: TGTGCCAGCAGCGATCGTGACAGGGGTCTCTACGAGCAGTACTTC; CDR3 protein: CASSDRDRGLYEQYF
D gene: TRBD1; V gene: TRBV18; J gene: TRBJ1-2; clone size: NA; CDR3 DNA: TGTGCCAGCTCACAAGGACAGGGGGCGAGGAACTATGGCTACACCTTC; CDR3 protein: CASSQGQGARNYGYTF
D gene: NA; V gene: TRBV10-1; J gene: TRBJ2-7; clone size: NA; CDR3 DNA: TGCGCCAGCAGTGAGTCGCTTGGACAGACGGGGTACGAGCAGTACTTC; CDR3 protein: CASSESLGQTGYEQYF
D gene: TRBD2; V gene: TRBV7-3; J gene: TRBJ2-3; clone size: few; CDR3 DNA: TGTGCCAGCAGCGTGACTAGCGGGGGGGCCCTGGATACGCAGTATTTT; CDR3 protein: CASSVTSGGALDTQYF
D gene: TRBD1; V gene: TRBV9; J gene: TRBJ1-1; clone size: NA; CDR3 DNA: TGTGCCAGCAGCCGACAGGGGGCAGCTACTGAAGCTTTCTTT; CDR3 protein: CASSRQGAATEAFF
D gene: TRBD1; V gene: TRBV19; J gene: TRBJ2-7; clone size: NA; CDR3 DNA: TGTGCCAGTAGTCCGGGACAGTCCTACGAGCAGTACTTC; CDR3 protein: CASSPGQSYEQYF
D gene: NA; V gene: TRBV30; J gene: TRBJ1-5; clone size: NA; CDR3 DNA: TGTGCCTGGAGTGTTAGGGGCAGGGCTGATCAGCCCCAGCATTTT; CDR3 protein: CAWSVRGRADQPQHF
D gene: TRBD1; V gene: TRBV5-5; J gene: TRBJ2-1; clone size: NA; CDR3 DNA: TGTGCCAGCAGCTTGGCGGGACAGCTAACCTACAATGAGCAGTTCTTC; CDR3 protein: CASSLAGQLTYNEQFF
D gene: NA; V gene: TRBV27; J gene: TRBJ2-3; clone size: NA; CDR3 DNA: TGTGCCAGCAGACTCGCACTTAGCACAGATACGCAGTATTTT; CDR3 protein: CASRLALSTDTQYF
D gene: TRBD1; V gene: TRBV5-4; J gene: TRBJ2-7; clone size: NA; CDR3 DNA: TGTGCCAGCAGCACGACAGGGGTGGTGGTCGAGCAGTACTTC; CDR3 protein: CASSTTGVVVEQYF
D gene: TRBD2; V gene: TRBV4-3; J gene: TRBJ2-7; clone size: once; CDR3 DNA: TGCGCCAGCAGCCAAGAAACTAGCGGGGGCTACGAGCAGTACTTC; CDR3 protein: CASSQETSGGYEQYF
D gene: NA; V gene: TRBV30; J gene: TRBJ2-7; clone size: once; CDR3 DNA: TGTGCCTGGAGCCAGACAGGGACGGGGGTTTACGAGCAGTACTTC; CDR3 protein: CAWSQTGTGVYEQYF
D gene: NA; V gene: TRBV5-6; J gene: TRBJ2-7; clone size: NA; CDR3 DNA: TGTGCCAGCAGCCCCGGGTCTGAGTACGAGCAGTACTTC; CDR3 protein: CASSPGSEYEQYF
D gene: TRBD2; V gene: TRBV30; J gene: TRBJ2-5; clone size: NA; CDR3 DNA: TGTGCCTGGACCCTCGGACTAGCGGGAGTGGGGACCCAGTACTTC; CDR3 protein: CAWTLGLAGVGTQYF
D gene: TRBD2; V gene: TRBV28; J gene: TRBJ2-1; clone size: NA; CDR3 DNA: TGTGCCAGCAGTTTAGCCGGGACTAGCGGGACCCATGAGCAGTTCTTC; CDR3 protein: CASSLAGTSGTHEQFF
D gene: NA; V gene: TRBV19; J gene: TRBJ2-3; clone size: NA; CDR3 DNA: TGTGCCAGTAGTCTACATACTATGGCAGATACGCAGTATTTT; CDR3 protein: CASSLHTMADTQYF
D gene: NA; V gene: TRBV11-1; J gene: TRBJ2-7; clone size: few; CDR3 DNA: TGTGCCAGCAGCTTAGATGGGAGCTACGAGCAGTACTTC; CDR3 protein: CASSLDGSYEQYF
D gene: NA; V gene: TRBV27; J gene: TRBJ2-2; clone size: NA; CDR3 DNA: TGTGCCAGCAGTTTAGTCAGGGGCACCGGGGAGCTGTTTTTT; CDR3 protein: CASSLVRGTGELFF
D gene: NA; V gene: TRBV19; J gene: TRBJ2-2; clone size: once; CDR3 DNA: TGTGCCAGTAGTATCTTGGGGCAGGGGTCAACCGGGGAGCTGTTTTTT; CDR3 protein: CASSILGQGSTGELFF
D gene: NA; V gene: TRBV7-2; J gene: TRBJ1-4; clone size: NA; CDR3 DNA: TGTGCCAGCAGCTTATGGGGGCTGGAGGAAAAACTGTTTTTT; CDR3 protein: CASSLWGLEEKLFF
D gene: NA; V gene: TRBV19; J gene: TRBJ1-2; clone size: few; CDR3 DNA: TGTGCCAGTAGTATAAGGCGGAGGGCCGAACATGGCTACACCTTC; CDR3 protein: CASSIRRRAEHGYTF
D gene: TRBD1; V gene: TRBV7-3; J gene: TRBJ1-1; clone size: few; CDR3 DNA: TGTGCCAGCAGCTTAGGGACAGGGAACACTGAAGCTTTCTTT; CDR3 protein: CASSLGTGNTEAFF
D gene: NA; V gene: TRBV5-4; J gene: TRBJ2-7; clone size: once; CDR3 DNA: TGTGCCAGCAGCTTGGTTGGGGGCTCGGGGGAGCAGTACTTC; CDR3 protein: CASSLVGGSGEQYF
D gene: TRBD1; V gene: TRBV14; J gene: TRBJ1-6; clone size: few; CDR3 DNA: TGTGCCAGCAGCGCCCTCACAGGGGGAAATTCACCCCTCCACTTT; CDR3 protein: CASSALTGGNSPLHF
D gene: TRBD1; V gene: TRBV28; J gene: TRBJ2-3; clone size: once; CDR3 DNA: TGTGCCAGCAGTTTGCCTGGGGACAGGGGTACAGATACGCAGTATTTT; CDR3 protein: CASSLPGDRGTDTQYF
D gene: TRBD1; V gene: TRBV19; J gene: TRBJ2-7; clone size: NA; CDR3 DNA: TGTGCCAGTAGTCCCCTCCCGGGGACAGGGGACTACGAGCAGTACTTC; CDR3 protein: CASSPLPGTGDYEQYF
D gene: NA; V gene: TRBV7-9; J gene: TRBJ2-2; clone size: NA; CDR3 DNA: TGTGCCAGCAGCTTAGAACTAGCATCCGGGGAGCTGTTTTTT; CDR3 protein: CASSLELASGELFF
D gene: NA; V gene: TRBV15; J gene: TRBJ1-3; clone size: NA; CDR3 DNA: TGTGCCACCAGCAGAACAACCGGAAACACCATATATTTT; CDR3 protein: CATSRTTGNTIYF
D gene: NA; V gene: TRBV2; J gene: TRBJ2-2; clone size: NA; CDR3 DNA: TGTGCCAGCAGCAAGCAAAACACCGGGGAGCTGTTTTTT; CDR3 protein: CASSKQNTGELFF
D gene: NA; V gene: TRBV4-3; J gene: TRBJ2-5; clone size: NA; CDR3 DNA: TGCGCCAGCAGCCAACAACAGGGCAGTGAGACCCAGTACTTC; CDR3 protein: CASSQQQGSETQYF
D gene: NA; V gene: TRBV6-5; J gene: TRBJ1-1; clone size: few; CDR3 DNA: TGTGCCAGCAGTTCCAATGGGGCAGGGGCGTGGGCTTTCTTT; CDR3 protein: CASSSNGAGAWAFF
D gene: TRBD2; V gene: TRBV9; J gene: TRBJ2-2; clone size: NA; CDR3 DNA: TGTGCCAGCAGCATCCGCGGGGGGCAGAACACCGGGGAGCTGTTTTTT; CDR3 protein: CASSIRGGQNTGELFF
D gene: NA; V gene: TRBV6-5; J gene: TRBJ2-1; clone size: NA; CDR3 DNA: TGTGCCAGCAGAACAAGCGGGCCCTCCTACAATGAGCAGTTCTTC; CDR3 protein: CASRTSGPSYNEQFF
D gene: NA; V gene: TRBV19; J gene: TRBJ1-5; clone size: NA; CDR3 DNA: TGTGCCAGTTCGGGCGGGATTAATCAGCCCCAGCATTTT; CDR3 protein: CASSGGINQPQHF
D gene: TRBD2; V gene: TRBV19; J gene: TRBJ2-6; clone size: NA; CDR3 DNA: TGTGCCAGTAGCCATGGACTAGCGGGAGTAACTGGGGCCAACGTCCTGACTTTC; CDR3 protein: CASSHGLAGVTGANVLTF
D gene: NA; V gene: TRBV21-1; J gene: TRBJ1-3; clone size: NA; CDR3 DNA: TGTGCCAGCAGCAAAAGCCCCCGGACAGGCACCTCTGGAAACACCATATATTTT; CDR3 protein: CASSKSPRTGTSGNTIYF